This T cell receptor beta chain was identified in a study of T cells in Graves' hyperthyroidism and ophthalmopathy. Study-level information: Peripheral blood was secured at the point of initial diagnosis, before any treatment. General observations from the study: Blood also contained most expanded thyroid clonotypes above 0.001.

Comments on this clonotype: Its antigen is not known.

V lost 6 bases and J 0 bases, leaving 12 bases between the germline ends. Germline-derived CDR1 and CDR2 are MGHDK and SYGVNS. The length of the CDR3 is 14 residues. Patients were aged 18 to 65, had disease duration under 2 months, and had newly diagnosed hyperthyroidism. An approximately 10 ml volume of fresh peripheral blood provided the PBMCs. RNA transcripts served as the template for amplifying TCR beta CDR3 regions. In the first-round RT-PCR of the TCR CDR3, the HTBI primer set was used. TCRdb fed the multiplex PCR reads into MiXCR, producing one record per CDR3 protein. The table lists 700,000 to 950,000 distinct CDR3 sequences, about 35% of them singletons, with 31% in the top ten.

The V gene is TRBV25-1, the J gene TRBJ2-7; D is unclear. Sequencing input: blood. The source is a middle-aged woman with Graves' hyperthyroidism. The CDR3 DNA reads TGTGCCAGCAGCTTGGTGGGGTACTCCTACGAGCAGTACTTC. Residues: CASSLVGYSYEQYF.